This TCR beta chain was sequenced for a study of shared clonotypes between healthy human individuals. CDR1 and CDR2 from the germline V gene are MNHNS and SASEGT. This CDR3 has 17 amino acids. V lost 0 bases and J lost 7; bases outside the gene matches: 10. Sequenced by immunoSEQ multiplex PCR; TCRdb stores in-frame clones only, minus some. The sample holds some 1.5 million clones, 96% seen once. The sample consisted of naive CD4+ T cells sorted from blood. Subset described: CD45RA+ positively selected. The TCR was taken from a man aged 25-40 years in good health. The chain joins TRBV6-1 to TRBJ2-1, with 9 bases fitting TRBD2. The CDR3 bases are TGTGCCAGCAGTGAAGCGCCTTTAGCGGGAGAGGAGAATGAGCAGTTCTTC. Translation gives CASSEAPLAGEENEQFF.